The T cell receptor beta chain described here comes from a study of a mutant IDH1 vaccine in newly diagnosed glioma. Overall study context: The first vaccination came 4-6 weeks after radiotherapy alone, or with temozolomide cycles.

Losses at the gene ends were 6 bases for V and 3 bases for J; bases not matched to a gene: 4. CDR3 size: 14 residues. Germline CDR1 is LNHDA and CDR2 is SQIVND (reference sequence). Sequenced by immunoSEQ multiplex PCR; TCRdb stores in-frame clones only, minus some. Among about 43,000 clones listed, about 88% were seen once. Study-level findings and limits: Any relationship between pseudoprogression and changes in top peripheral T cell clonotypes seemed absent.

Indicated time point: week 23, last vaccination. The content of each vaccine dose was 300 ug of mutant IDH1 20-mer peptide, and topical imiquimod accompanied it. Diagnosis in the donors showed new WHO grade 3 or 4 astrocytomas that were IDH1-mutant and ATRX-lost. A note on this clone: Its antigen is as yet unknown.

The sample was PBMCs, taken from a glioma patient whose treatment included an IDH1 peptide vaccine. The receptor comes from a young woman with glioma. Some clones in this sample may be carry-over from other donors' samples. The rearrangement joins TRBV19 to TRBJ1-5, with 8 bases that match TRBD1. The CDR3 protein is CASRWTGSNQPQHF. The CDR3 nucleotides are TGTGCCAGTAGATGGACAGGGTCCAATCAGCCCCAGCATTTT.